A selection of T cell receptor beta chains follows, all from one sample in a study of blood T cell repertoires in COVID-19. Sequencing was performed with immunoSEQ multiplex PCR; in TCRdb, only in-frame clones are kept and a portion is missing. The sample gives roughly 280,000 clones, around 86% of which show up once; 2% to 2.5% is in the top ten. The sample taken for sequencing was peripheral blood. Every receptor here comes from a man aged 50 to 59 with acute or convalescent COVID-19. CDR3s include the opening cysteine and the closing phenylalanine or tryptophan. The order of the fields is J gene, D gene, clone size, V gene, CDR3 protein, CDR3 DNA. The D gene is left open where the match is weak. Expanded clones get a size class; other rows say once, few or many, or leave the size out.

TRBJ1-1	-	-	TRBV19	CASSISGGPAFF	TGTGCCAGTAGTATCTCGGGGGGGCCGGCTTTCTTT
TRBJ1-1	TRBD1	-	TRBV5-6	CASSLIPGQGLNTEAFF	TGTGCCAGCAGCTTGATCCCGGGACAGGGGTTGAACACTGAAGCTTTCTTT
TRBJ2-7	-	-	TRBV2	CASSVSARNEQYF	TGTGCCAGCAGCGTTAGCGCGAGGAACGAGCAGTACTTC
TRBJ2-2	-	-	TRBV5-4	CASRSDSANTGELFF	TGTGCCAGCAGGAGTGACAGCGCGAACACCGGGGAGCTGTTTTTT
TRBJ1-4	-	-	TRBV2	CASSRGGADEKLFF	TGTGCCAGCAGTCGTGGAGGGGCGGATGAAAAACTGTTTTTT
TRBJ1-6	-	-	TRBV27	CASSLEGSENSPLHF	TGTGCCAGCAGTTTAGAGGGCTCGGAGAATTCACCCCTCCACTTT
TRBJ1-2	TRBD1	-	TRBV9	CASSVEGTGMNGYTF	TGTGCCAGCAGCGTAGAAGGGACAGGCATGAATGGCTACACCTTC
TRBJ1-1	-	-	TRBV20-1	CSASWTDEAFF	TGCAGTGCTAGTTGGACAGACGAAGCTTTCTTT
TRBJ1-1	-	-	TRBV12-3/TRBV12-4	CASSFFETEAFF	TGTGCCAGCAGTTTCTTCGAGACTGAAGCTTTCTTT
TRBJ1-5	-	-	TRBV19	CASSSSGAGNQPQHF	TGTGCCAGTAGTTCTTCAGGGGCCGGCAATCAGCCCCAGCATTTT
TRBJ1-4	TRBD1	-	TRBV2	CASTQTGGFEKLFF	TGTGCCAGCACCCAGACAGGGGGCTTTGAAAAACTGTTTTTT
TRBJ1-6	TRBD1	-	TRBV5-6	CASSLRGYRGSPLHF	TGTGCCAGCAGCTTGAGGGGGTACAGGGGATCACCCCTCCACTTT
TRBJ2-7	-	-	TRBV19	CASSRGNEQYF	TGTGCCAGTAGTCGGGGGAACGAGCAGTACTTC
TRBJ1-2	-	-	TRBV12-3/TRBV12-4	CASSLAETYGYTF	TGTGCCAGCAGTTTGGCAGAGACTTATGGCTACACCTTC
TRBJ1-2	-	many	TRBV30	CAWRAFGPGGGYGYTF	TGTGCCTGGAGGGCTTTTGGACCGGGGGGAGGCTATGGCTACACCTTC
TRBJ1-1	-	-	TRBV27	CAAQSGGEAFF	TGTGCCGCCCAGAGCGGGGGTGAAGCTTTCTTT
TRBJ2-2	TRBD1	-	TRBV19	CASIPDRGHAGELFF	TGTGCCAGTATCCCAGACAGGGGCCATGCCGGGGAGCTGTTTTTT
TRBJ2-2	TRBD1	-	TRBV5-1	CASSFDTGGTGELFF	TGCGCCAGCAGCTTCGACACAGGGGGCACCGGGGAGCTGTTTTTT
TRBJ1-1	-	once	TRBV18	CASSPETVMNTEAFF	TGTGCCAGCTCACCAGAGACAGTCATGAACACTGAAGCTTTCTTT
TRBJ2-3	-	-	TRBV5-4	CASSRLVAAGTDTQYF	TGTGCCAGCAGCAGGCTAGTGGCTGCCGGGACAGATACGCAGTATTTT
TRBJ2-3	TRBD2	-	TRBV4-2	CASSQGASGGEDTQYF	TGTGCCAGCAGCCAAGGAGCTAGCGGGGGGGAAGATACGCAGTATTTT
TRBJ2-1	-	-	TRBV4-1	CASKLADSYNEQFF	TGCGCCAGCAAGTTAGCGGACTCCTACAATGAGCAGTTCTTC
TRBJ1-3	-	-	TRBV4-1	CASSQDQAGSGNTIYF	TGCGCCAGCAGCCAAGATCAAGCAGGCTCTGGAAACACCATATATTTT
TRBJ1-2	-	-	TRBV4-2	CASSPGEGRGYGYTF	TGTGCCAGCAGCCCCGGGGAGGGTCGAGGCTATGGCTACACCTTC
TRBJ2-1	-	-	TRBV2	CASSEGQFFVSEQFF	TGTGCCAGCAGTGAGGGGCAGTTTTTTGTCAGTGAGCAGTTCTTC
TRBJ1-2	-	-	TRBV2	CATPKVQVNYGYTF	TGTGCCACCCCAAAAGTGCAGGTCAACTATGGCTACACCTTC
TRBJ2-5	-	once	TRBV7-9	CASGVGLQETQYF	TGTGCCAGCGGAGTGGGACTCCAAGAGACCCAGTACTTC
TRBJ2-7	-	-	TRBV6-6	CASSPTGSYEQYF	TGTGCCAGCAGTCCGACAGGCTCCTACGAGCAGTACTTC
TRBJ2-7	-	-	TRBV11-3	CASSLAKGGEQYF	TGTGCCAGCAGCTTAGCAAAGGGAGGCGAGCAGTACTTC
TRBJ2-1	TRBD1	-	TRBV7-3	CASRLSTGGYNEQFF	TGTGCCAGCAGACTCTCGACAGGGGGGTACAATGAGCAGTTCTTC
TRBJ1-6	-	-	TRBV9	CASSVGRSYNSPLHF	TGTGCCAGCAGCGTAGGTCGCTCCTATAATTCACCCCTCCACTTT
TRBJ1-1	TRBD1	-	TRBV11-3	CASSSGGSGSMNTEAFF	TGTGCCAGCAGCTCAGGGGGCTCGGGGTCAATGAACACTGAAGCTTTCTTT
TRBJ1-1	TRBD1	-	TRBV12-5	CASRETGYSEAFF	TGTGCTAGTCGGGAGACAGGGTACTCTGAAGCTTTCTTT
TRBJ1-1	-	once	TRBV29-1	CSVGQANTEAFF	TGCAGCGTTGGACAGGCGAACACTGAAGCTTTCTTT
TRBJ2-2	-	-	TRBV5-1	CASSFGNRDDTGELFF	TGCGCCAGCAGCTTCGGAAACAGGGATGACACCGGGGAGCTGTTTTTT